Described below is a single T cell receptor beta chain sequence and its context. The sample belongs to a study of blood T cell repertoires in COVID-19. Sequencing was performed with immunoSEQ multiplex PCR; in TCRdb, only in-frame clones are kept and a portion is missing. The table has 310,000 or so clones, roughly 90% seen once. This CDR3 comprises 11 residues. Germline loops: CDR1 SQVTM, CDR2 ANQGSEA. V was pared by 7 bases and J by 3 bases, with 10 bases between. The J gene is TRBJ2-7, the V gene TRBV29-1; the D is unclear. Specimen: peripheral blood. This TCR was recovered from a woman aged 25 to 39 with COVID-19, enrolled during active disease. CDR3 sequence (DNA): TGCAGCGCCCGGGTTCTCTACGAGCAGTACTTC. It encodes CSARVLYEQYF.